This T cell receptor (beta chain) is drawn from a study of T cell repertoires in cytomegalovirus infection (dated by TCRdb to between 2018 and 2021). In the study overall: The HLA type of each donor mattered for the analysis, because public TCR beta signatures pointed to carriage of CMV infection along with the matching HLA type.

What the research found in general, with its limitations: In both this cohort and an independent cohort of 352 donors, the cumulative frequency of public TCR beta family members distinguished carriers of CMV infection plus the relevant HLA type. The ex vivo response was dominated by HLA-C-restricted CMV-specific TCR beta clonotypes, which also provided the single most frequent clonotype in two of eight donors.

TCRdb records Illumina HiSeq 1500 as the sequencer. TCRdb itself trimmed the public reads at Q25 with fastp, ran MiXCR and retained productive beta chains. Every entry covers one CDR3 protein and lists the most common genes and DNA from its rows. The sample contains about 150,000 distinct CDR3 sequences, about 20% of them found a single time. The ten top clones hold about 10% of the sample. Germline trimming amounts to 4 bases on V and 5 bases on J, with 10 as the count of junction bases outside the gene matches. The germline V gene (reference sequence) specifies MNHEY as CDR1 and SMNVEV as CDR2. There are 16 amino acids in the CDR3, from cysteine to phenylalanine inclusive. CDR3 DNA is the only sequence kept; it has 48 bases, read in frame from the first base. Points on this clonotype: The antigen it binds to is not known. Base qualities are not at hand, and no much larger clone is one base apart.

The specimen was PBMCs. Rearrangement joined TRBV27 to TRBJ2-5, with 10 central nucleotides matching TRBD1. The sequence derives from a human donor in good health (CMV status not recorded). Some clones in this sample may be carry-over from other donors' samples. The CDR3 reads CASSSYGTGVGETQYF. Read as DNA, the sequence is TGTGCCAGCAGTTCTTACGGGACAGGGGTAGGGGAGACCCAGTACTTC.